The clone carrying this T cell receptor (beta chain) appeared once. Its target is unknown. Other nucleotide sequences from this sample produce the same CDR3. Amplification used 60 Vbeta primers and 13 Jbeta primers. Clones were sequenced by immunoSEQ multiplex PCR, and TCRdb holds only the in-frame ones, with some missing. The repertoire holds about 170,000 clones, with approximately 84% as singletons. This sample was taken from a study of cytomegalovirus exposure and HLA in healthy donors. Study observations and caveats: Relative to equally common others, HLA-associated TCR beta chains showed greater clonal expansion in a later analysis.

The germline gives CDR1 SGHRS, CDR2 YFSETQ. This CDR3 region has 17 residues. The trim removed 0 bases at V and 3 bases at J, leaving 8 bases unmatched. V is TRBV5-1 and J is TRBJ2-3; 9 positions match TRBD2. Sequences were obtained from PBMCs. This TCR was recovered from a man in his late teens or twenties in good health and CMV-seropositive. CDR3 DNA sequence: TGCGCCAGCAGCTTGGCCCTCGCGGGGGGGCGGACAGATACGCAGTATTTT. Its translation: CASSLALAGGRTDTQYF.